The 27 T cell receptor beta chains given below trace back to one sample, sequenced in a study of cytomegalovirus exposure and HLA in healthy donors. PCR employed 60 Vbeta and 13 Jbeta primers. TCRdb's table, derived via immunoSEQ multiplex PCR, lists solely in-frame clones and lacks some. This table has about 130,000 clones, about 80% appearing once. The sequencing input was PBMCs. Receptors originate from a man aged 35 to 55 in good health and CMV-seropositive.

The CDR3 loop is CASSLIKRGGEGGGNTIYF. The CDR3 DNA sequence: TGTGCCAGCAGCTTAATTAAACGGGGGGGAGAGGGAGGCGGAAACACCATATATTTT. The rearrangement joins TRBV11-3 to TRBJ1-3; D may be TRBD1 (5 bases). V lost 2 bases to trimming and J lost 4 bases, with 24 bases between them. CDR1 and CDR2 (germline): SGHNT, YENEEA. CDR3 length equals 19 residues.

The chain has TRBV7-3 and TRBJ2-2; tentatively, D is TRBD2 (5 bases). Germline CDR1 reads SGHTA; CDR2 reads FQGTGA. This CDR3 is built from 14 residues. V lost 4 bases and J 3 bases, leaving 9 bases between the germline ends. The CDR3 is CASSSDSHTGELFF. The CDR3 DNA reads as TGTGCCAGCAGCTCGGACTCCCACACCGGGGAGCTGTTTTTT.

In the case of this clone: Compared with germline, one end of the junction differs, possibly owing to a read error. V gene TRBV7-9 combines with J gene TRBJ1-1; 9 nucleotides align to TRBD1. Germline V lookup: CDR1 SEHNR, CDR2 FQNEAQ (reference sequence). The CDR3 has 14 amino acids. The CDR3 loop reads CSSSRQGVIAEAFF. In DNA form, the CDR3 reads TGTTCCAGCAGCCGACAGGGGGTAATAGCTGAAGCTTTCTTT.

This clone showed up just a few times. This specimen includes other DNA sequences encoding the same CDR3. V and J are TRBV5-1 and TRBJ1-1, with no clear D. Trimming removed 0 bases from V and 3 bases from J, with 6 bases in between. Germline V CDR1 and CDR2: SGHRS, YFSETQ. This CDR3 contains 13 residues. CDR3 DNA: TGCGCCAGCAGCTTGGGGTCGGACACTGAAGCTTTCTTT. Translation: CASSLGSDTEAFF.

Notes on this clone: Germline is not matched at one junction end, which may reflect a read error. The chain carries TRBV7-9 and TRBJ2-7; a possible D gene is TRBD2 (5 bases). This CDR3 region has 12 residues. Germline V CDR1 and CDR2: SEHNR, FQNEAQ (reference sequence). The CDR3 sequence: CSSSAREDEQYF. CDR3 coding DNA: TGTTCCAGCAGCGCGAGGGAAGACGAGCAGTACTTC.

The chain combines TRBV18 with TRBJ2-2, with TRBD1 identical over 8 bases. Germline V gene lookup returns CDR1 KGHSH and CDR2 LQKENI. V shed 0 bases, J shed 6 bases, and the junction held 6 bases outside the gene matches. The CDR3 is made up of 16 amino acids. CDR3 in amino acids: CASSPPNPGGAGELFF. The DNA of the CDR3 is TGTGCCAGCTCACCACCGAACCCAGGGGGCGCCGGGGAGCTGTTTTTT.

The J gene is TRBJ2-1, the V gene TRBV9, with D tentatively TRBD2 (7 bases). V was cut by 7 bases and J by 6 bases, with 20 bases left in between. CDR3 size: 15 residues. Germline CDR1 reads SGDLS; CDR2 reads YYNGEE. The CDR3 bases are TGTGCCAGCTCTGTTCGGGGAGGGGGTGGCAATGAGCAGTTCTTC. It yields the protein CASSVRGGGGNEQFF.

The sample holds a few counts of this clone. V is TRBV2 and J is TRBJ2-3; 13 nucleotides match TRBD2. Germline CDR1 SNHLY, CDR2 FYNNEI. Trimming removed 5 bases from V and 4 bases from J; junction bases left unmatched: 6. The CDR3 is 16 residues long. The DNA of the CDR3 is TGTGCCAGCAGTAGAGGGACTAGCGGGAAACCAGATACGCAGTATTTT. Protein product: CASSRGTSGKPDTQYF. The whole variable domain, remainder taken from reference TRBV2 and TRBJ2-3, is EPEVTQTPSHQVTQMGQEVILRCVPISNHLYFYWYRQILGQKVEFLVSFYNNEISEKSEIFDDQFSVERPDGSNFTLKIRSTKLEDSAMYFCASSRGTSGKPDTQYFGPGTRLTVL.

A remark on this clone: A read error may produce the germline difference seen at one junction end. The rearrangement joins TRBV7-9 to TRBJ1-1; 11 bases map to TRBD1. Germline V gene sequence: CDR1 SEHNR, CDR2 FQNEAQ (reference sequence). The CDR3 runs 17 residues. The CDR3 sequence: CSSSPPPLGQGDTEAFF. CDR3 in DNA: TGTTCCAGCAGCCCTCCTCCCTTGGGACAGGGGGACACTGAAGCTTTCTTT. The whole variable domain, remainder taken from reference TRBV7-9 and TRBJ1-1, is DTGVSQNPRHKITKRGQNVTFRCDPISEHNRLYWYRQTLGQGPEFLTYFQNEAQLEKSRLLSDRFSAERPKGSFSTLEIQRTEQGDSAMYLCSSSPPPLGQGDTEAFFGQGTRLTVV.

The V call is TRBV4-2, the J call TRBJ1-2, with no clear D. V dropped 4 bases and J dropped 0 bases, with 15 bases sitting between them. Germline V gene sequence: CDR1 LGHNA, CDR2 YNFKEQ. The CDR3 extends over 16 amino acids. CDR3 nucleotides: TGTGCCAGCAGCCTTCGTGGCACGGGAGCTAACTATGGCTACACCTTC. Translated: CASSLRGTGANYGYTF.

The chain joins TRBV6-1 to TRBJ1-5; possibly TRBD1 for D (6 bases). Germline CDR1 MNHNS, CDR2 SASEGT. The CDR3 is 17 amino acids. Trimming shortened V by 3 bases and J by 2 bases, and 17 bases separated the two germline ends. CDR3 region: CASSDGRGKRGNQPQHF. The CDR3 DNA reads TGTGCCAGCAGTGACGGCAGGGGTAAAAGGGGCAATCAGCCCCAGCATTTT.

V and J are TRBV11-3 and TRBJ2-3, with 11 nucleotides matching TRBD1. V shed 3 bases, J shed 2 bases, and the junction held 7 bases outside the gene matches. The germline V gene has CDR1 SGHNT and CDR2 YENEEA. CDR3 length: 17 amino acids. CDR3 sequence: CASSLGDRGSPTDTQYF. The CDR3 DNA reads TGTGCCAGCAGCTTGGGGGACAGGGGGTCTCCCACAGATACGCAGTATTTT. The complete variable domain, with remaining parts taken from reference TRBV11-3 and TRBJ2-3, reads EAGVVQSPRYKIIEKKQPVAFWCNPISGHNTLYWYLQNLGQGPELLIRYENEEAVDDSQLPKDRFSAERLKGVDSTLKIQPAELGDSAVYLCASSLGDRGSPTDTQYFGPGTRLTVL.

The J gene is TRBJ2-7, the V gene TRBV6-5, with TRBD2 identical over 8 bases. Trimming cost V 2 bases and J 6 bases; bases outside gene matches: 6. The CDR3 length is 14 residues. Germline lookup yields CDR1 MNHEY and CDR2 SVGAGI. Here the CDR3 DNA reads TGTGCCAGCAGTTACCTCGGGACTAGTTTCGAGCAGTACTTC. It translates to CASSYLGTSFEQYF.

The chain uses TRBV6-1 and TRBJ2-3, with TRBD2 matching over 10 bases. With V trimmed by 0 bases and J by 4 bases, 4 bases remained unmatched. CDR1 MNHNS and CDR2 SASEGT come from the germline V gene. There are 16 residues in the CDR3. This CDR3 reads CASSEALAGGSDTQYF. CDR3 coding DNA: TGTGCCAGCAGTGAAGCGTTAGCGGGAGGTTCAGATACGCAGTATTTT.

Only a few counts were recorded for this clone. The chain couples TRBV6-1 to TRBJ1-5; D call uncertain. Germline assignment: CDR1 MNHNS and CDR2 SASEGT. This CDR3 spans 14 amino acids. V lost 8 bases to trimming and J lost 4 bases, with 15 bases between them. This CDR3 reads CASRWTAGNQPQHF. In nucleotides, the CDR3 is TGTGCCAGCCGATGGACGGCGGGGAATCAGCCCCAGCATTTT.

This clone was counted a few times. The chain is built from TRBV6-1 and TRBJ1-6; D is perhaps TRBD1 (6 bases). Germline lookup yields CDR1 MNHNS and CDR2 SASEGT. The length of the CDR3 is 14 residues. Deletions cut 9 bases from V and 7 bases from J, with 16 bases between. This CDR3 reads CASERQALNSPLHF. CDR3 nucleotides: TGTGCCAGTGAACGACAGGCATTGAATTCACCCCTCCACTTT.

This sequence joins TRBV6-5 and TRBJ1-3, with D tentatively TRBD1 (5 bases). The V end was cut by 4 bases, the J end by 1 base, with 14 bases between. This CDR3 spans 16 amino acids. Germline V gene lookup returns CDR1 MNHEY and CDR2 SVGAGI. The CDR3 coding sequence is TGTGCCAGCAGTTCCCATACGGGGGGGTCTGGAAACACCATATATTTT. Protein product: CASSSHTGGSGNTIYF.

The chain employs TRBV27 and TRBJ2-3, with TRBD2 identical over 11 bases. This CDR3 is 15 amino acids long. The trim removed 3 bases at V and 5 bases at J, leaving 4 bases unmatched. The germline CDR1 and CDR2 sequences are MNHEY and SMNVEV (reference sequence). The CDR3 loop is CASSLRLAGLDTQYF. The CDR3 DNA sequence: TGTGCCAGCAGTTTGAGACTAGCGGGATTAGATACGCAGTATTTT.

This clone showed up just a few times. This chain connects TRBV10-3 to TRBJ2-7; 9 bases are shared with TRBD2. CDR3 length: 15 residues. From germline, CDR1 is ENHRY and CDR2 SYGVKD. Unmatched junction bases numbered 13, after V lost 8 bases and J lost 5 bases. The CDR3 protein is CAISEVLASGDEQYF. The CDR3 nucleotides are TGTGCCATCTCTGAGGTGCTAGCTAGCGGGGACGAGCAGTACTTC.

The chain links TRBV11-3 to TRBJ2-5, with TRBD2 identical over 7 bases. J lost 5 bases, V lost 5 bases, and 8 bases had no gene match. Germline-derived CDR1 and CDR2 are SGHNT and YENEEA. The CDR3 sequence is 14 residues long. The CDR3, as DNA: TGTGCCAGCAGCCCCAGGACTAGTCCCGAGACCCAGTACTTC. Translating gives CASSPRTSPETQYF.

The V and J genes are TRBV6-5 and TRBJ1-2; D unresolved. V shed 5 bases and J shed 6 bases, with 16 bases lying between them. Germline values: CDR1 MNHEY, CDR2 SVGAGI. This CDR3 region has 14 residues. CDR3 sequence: CASSEPSGAHGYTF. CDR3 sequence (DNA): TGTGCCAGCAGTGAACCGTCAGGCGCCCATGGCTACACCTTC.

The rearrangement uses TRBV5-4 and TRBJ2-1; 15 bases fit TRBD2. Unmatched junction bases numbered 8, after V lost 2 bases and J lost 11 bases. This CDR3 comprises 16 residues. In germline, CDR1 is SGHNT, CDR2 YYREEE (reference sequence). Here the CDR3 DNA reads TGTGCCAGCAGCTTTCCCCGGACTAGCGGGAGGGCCAAGCAGTTCTTC. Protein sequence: CASSFPRTSGRAKQFF.

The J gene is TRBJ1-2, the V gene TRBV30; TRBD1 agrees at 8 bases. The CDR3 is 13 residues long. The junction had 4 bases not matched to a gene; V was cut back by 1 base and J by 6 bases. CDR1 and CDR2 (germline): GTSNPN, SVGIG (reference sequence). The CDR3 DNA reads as TGTGCCTGGAGTGGCGGACAGGGACATGGCTACACCTTC. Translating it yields CAWSGGQGHGYTF. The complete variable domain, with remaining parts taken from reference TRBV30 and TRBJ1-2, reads SQTIHQWPATLVQPVGSPLSLECTVEGTSNPNLYWYRQAAGRGLQLLFYSVGIGQISSEVPQNLSASRPQDRQFILSSKKLLLSDSGFYLCAWSGGQGHGYTFGSGTRLTVV.

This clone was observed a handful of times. The CDR3 here is CASSLTSGRPTDTQYF. CDR3 bases: TGTGCCAGCAGCCTGACTAGCGGGAGGCCCACAGATACGCAGTATTTT. The V call is TRBV7-9, the J call TRBJ2-3, with 13 bases aligning to TRBD2. The CDR3 totals 16 residues. Germline trimming cut 5 bases from V and 2 bases from J; bases unmatched to any gene: 4. Germline V gene lookup returns CDR1 SEHNR and CDR2 FQNEAQ (reference sequence).

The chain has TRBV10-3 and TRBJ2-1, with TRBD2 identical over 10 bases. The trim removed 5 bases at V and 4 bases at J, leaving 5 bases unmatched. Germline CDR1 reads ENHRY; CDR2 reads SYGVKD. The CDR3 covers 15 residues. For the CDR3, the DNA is TGTGCCATCAGTTCGGAGCGGGAGGGTTACAATGAGCAGTTCTTC. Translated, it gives CAISSEREGYNEQFF.

The CDR3 here is CASSQVSSSGANVLTF. For the CDR3, the DNA is TGTGCCAGCAGCCAAGTGTCCTCGTCTGGGGCCAACGTCCTGACTTTC. The genes are TRBV4-2 and TRBJ2-6; D gene uncertain. Deletions cut 1 base from V and 1 base from J, with 8 bases between. Germline CDR1 reads LGHNA; CDR2 reads YNFKEQ. The CDR3 contains 16 residues.

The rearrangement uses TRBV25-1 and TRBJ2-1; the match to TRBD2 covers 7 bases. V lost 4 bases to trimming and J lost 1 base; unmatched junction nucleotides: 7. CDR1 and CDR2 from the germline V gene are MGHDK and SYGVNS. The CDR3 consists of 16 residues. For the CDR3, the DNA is TGTGCCAGCAGTGGGTCAGGGACTAAGTCCTACAATGAGCAGTTCTTC. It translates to CASSGSGTKSYNEQFF.